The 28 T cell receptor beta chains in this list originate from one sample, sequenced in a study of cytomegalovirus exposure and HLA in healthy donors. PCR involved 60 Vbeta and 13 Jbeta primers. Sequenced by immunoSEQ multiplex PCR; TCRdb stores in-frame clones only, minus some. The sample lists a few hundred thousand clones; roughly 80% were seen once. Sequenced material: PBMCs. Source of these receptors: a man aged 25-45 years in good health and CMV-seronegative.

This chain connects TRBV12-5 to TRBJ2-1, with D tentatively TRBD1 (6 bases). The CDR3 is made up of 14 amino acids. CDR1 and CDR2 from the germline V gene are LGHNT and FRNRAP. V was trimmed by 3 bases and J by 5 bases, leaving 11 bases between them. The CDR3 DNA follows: TGTGCTAGTGGTTTACCAGGGGACGACAATGAGCAGTTCTTC. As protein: CASGLPGDDNEQFF.

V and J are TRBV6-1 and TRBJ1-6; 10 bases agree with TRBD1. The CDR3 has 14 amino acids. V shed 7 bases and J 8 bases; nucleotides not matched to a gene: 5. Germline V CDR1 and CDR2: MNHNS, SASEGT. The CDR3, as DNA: TGTGCCAGCACCCCGGGACAGGGGTATTCACCCCTCCACTTT. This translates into CASTPGQGYSPLHF.

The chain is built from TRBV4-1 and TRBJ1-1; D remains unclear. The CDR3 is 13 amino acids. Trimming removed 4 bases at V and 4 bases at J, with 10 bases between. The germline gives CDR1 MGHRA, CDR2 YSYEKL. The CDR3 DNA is TGCGCCAGCAGCCGTCCGGCAGGCACTGAAGCTTTCTTT. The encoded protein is CASSRPAGTEAFF.

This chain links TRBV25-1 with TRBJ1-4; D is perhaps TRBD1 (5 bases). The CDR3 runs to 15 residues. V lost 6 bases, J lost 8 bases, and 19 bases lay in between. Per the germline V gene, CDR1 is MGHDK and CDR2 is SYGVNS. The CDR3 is CASSEMGGSGEKLFF. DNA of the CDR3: TGTGCCAGCAGCGAAATGGGGGGGTCCGGCGAAAAACTGTTTTTT.

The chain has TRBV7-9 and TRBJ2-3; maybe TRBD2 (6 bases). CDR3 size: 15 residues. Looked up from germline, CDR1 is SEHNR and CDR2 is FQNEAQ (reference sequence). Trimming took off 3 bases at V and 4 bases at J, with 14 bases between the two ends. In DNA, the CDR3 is TGTGCCAGCAGCTTTTGGGGGGACCCAGCAGATACGCAGTATTTT. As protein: CASSFWGDPADTQYF.

CDR3 loop: CATSSRQGGYGYTF. The CDR3 DNA sequence: TGTGCCACCAGCTCACGACAGGGAGGCTATGGCTACACCTTC. The chain links TRBV15 to TRBJ1-2; 7 positions agree with TRBD1. The germline V gene has CDR1 LNHNV and CDR2 YYDKDF (reference sequence). This CDR3 comprises 14 residues. V shed 5 bases, J shed 4 bases, and the junction held 7 bases outside the gene matches.

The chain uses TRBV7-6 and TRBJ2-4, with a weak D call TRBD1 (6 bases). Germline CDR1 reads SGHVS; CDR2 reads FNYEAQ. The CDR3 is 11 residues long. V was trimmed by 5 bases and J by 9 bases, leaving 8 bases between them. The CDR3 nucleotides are TGTGCCAGCAGCCCAGGGGTCATTCAGTACTTC. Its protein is CASSPGVIQYF.

The CDR3 nucleotides are TGTGCCAGTATTAACCTGGGAGAGGGAGCTGGAAACACCATATATTTT. Protein product: CASINLGEGAGNTIYF. This chain joins TRBV19 and TRBJ1-3; no definite D call. This CDR3 is 16 amino acids long. The V gene's germline CDR1 is LNHDA and CDR2 SQIVND (reference sequence). V lost 7 bases and J lost 2, with 18 bases in between.

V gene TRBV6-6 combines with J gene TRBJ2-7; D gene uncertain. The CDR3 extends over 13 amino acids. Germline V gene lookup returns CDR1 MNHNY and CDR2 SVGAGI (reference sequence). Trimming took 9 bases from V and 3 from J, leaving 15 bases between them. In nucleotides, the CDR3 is TGTGCCAGTCGAGTATTCCCCGGCTACGAGCAGTACTTC. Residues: CASRVFPGYEQYF.

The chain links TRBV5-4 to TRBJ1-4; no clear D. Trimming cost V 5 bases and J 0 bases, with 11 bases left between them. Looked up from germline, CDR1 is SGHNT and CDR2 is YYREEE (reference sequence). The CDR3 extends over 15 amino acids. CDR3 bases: TGTGCCAGCAGGCGGAGTGGAGCAACTAATGAAAAACTGTTTTTT. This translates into CASRRSGATNEKLFF.

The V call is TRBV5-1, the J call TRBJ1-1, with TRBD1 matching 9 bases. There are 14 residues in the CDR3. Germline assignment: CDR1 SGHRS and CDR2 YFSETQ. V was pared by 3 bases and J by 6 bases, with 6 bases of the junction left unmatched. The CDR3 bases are TGCGCCAGCAGCTCGGACAGGGGAAGGCCTGAAGCTTTCTTT. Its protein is CASSSDRGRPEAFF.

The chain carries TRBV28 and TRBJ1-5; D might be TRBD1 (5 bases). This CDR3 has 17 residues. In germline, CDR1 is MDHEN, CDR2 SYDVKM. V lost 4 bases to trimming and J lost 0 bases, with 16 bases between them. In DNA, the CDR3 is TGTGCCAGCAGTTCTGCGGCAGGGCGGGGTAGCAATCAGCCCCAGCATTTT. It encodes CASSSAAGRGSNQPQHF.

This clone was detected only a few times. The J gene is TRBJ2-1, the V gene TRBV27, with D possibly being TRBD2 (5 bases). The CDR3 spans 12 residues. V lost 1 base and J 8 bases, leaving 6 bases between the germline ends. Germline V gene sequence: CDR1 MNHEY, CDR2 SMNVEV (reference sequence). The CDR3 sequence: CASSLFGDEQFF. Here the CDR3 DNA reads TGTGCCAGCAGTTTATTCGGGGATGAGCAGTTCTTC.

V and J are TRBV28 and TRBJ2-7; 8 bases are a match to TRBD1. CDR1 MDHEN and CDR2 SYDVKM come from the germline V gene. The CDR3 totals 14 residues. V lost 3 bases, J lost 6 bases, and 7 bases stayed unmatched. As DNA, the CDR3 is TGTGCCAGCAGTTTTTACAGGGGGAAAAGCGAGCAGTACTTC. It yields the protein CASSFYRGKSEQYF.

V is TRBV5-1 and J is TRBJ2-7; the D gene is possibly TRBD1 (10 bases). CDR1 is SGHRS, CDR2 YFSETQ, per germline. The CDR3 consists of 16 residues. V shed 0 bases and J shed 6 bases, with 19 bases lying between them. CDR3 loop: CASSLASGTGVVEQYF. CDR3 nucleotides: TGCGCCAGCAGCTTGGCTAGCGGGACAGGGGTCGTCGAGCAGTACTTC.

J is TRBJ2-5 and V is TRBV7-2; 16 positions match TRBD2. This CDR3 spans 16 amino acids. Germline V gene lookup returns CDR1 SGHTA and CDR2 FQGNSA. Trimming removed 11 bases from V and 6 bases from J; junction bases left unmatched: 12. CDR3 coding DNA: TGTGCCTCCGGAGTGGGACTAGCGGGGGGGGTGAAGACCCAGTACTTC. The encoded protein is CASGVGLAGGVKTQYF. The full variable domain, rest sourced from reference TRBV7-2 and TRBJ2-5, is GAGVSQSPSNKVTEKGKDVELRCDPISGHTALYWYRQSLGQGLEFLIYFQGNSAPDKSGLPSDRFSAERTGGSVSTLTIQRTQQEDSAVYLCASGVGLAGGVKTQYFGPGTRLLVL.

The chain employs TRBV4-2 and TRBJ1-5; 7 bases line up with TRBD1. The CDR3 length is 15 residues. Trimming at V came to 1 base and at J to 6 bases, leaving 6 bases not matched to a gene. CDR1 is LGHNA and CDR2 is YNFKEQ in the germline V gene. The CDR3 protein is CASSQVDRAGQPQHF. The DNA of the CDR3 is TGTGCCAGCAGCCAAGTCGACAGGGCCGGTCAGCCCCAGCATTTT.

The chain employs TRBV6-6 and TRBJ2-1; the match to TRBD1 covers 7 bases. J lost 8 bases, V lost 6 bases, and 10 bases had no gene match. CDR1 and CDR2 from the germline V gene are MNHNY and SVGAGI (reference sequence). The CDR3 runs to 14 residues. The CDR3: CASRKDRERDEQFF. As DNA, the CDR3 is TGTGCCAGCAGAAAAGACAGGGAGAGAGATGAGCAGTTCTTC.

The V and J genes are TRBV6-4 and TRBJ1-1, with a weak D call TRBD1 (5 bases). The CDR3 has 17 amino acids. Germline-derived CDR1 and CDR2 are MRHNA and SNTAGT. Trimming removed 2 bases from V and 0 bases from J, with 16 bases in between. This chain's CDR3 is CASSDRGRGSMNTEAFF. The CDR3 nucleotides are TGTGCCAGCAGTGACCGAGGGCGGGGGAGTATGAACACTGAAGCTTTCTTT.

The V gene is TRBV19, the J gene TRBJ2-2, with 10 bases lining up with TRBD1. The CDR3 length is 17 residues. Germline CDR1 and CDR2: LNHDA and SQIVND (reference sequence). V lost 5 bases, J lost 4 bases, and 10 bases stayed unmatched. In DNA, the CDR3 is TGTGCCAGTAGTCGACTCACGGGACAGGGGATCACCGGGGAGCTGTTTTTT. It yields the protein CASSRLTGQGITGELFF.

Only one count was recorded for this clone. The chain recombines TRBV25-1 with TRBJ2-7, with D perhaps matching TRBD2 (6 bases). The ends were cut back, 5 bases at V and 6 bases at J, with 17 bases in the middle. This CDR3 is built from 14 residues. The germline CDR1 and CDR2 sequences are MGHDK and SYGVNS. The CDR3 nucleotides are TGTGCCAGCAGTCGGGGGTCTTATGGCACCGAGCAGTACTTC. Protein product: CASSRGSYGTEQYF.

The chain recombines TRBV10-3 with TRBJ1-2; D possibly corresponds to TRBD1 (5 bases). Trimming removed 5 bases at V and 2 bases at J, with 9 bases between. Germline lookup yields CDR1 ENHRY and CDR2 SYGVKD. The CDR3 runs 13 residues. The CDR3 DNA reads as TGTGCCATCAGTCGGGACTCCAACTATGGCTACACCTTC. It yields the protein CAISRDSNYGYTF.

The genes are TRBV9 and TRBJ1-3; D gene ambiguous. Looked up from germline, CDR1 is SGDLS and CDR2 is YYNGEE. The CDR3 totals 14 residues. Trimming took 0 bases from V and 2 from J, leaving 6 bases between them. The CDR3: CASSVGVAGNTIYF. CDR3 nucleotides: TGTGCCAGCAGCGTAGGAGTAGCTGGAAACACCATATATTTT.

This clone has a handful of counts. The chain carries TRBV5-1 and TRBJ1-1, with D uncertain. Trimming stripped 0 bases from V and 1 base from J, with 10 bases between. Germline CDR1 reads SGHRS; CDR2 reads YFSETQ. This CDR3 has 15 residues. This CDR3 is CASSLGHRQNTEAFF. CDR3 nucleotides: TGCGCCAGCAGCTTGGGACACCGCCAGAACACTGAAGCTTTCTTT.

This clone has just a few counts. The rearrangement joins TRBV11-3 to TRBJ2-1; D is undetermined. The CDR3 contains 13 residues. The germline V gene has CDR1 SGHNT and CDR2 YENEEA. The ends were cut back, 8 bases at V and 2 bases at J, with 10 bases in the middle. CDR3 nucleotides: TGTGCCAGCGGCAGGAAGGCCTACAATGAGCAGTTCTTC. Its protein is CASGRKAYNEQFF.

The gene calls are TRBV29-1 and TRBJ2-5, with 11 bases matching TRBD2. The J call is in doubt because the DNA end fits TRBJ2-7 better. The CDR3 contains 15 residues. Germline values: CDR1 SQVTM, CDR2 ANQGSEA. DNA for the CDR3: TGCAGCGTTGTTCCTAGCGGGGGGTCCAGCTACGAGCAGTACTTC. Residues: CSVVPSGGSSYEQYF.

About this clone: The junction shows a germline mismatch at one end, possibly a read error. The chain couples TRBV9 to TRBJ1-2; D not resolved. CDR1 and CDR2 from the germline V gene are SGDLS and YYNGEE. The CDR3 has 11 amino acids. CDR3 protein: CASSVGERVNF. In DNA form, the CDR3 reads TGTGCCAGCAGCGTAGGGGAGAGGGTTAACTTC.

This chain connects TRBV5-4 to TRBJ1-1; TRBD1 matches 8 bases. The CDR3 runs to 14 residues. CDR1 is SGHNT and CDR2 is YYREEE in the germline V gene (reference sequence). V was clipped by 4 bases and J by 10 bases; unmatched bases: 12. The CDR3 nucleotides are TGTGCCAGCAGCCCGGACAGGGAGGTTTCGGGAGCTTTCTTT. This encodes CASSPDREVSGAFF.